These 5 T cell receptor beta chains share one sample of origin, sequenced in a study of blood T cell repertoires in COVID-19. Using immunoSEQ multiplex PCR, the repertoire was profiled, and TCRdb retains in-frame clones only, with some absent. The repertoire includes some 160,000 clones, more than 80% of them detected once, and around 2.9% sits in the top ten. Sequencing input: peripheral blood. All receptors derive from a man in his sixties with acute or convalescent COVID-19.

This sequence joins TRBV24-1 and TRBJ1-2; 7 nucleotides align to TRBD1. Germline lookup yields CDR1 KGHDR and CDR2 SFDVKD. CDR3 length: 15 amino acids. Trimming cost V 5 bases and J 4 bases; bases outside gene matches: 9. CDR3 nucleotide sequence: TGTGCCACCAGTGGCTCCGAGACAGGGTCCTATGGCTACACCTTC. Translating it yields CATSGSETGSYGYTF.

DNA of the CDR3: TGCGCCAGCAGCCAAGGTAGTACAGGGAGTGCTGGGGCCAACGTCCTGACTTTC. It yields the protein CASSQGSTGSAGANVLTF. This chain uses TRBV4-1 with TRBJ2-6, with a tentative D call TRBD1 (6 bases). Trimming left V 1 base short and J 2 bases short, with 15 bases between. Germline V lookup: CDR1 MGHRA, CDR2 YSYEKL. The CDR3 runs 18 residues.

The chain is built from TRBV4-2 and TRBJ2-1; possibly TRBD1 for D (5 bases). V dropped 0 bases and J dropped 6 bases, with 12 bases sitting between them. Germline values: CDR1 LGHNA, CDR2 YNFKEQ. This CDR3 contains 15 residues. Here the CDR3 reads CASSQDRQFSNEQFF. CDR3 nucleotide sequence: TGTGCCAGCAGCCAAGATCGACAGTTTTCCAATGAGCAGTTCTTC.

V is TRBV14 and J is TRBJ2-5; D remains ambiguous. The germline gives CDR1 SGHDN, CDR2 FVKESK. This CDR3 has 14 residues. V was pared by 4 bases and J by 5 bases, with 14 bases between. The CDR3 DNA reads TGTGCCAGCAGCCCCCCGGGTAGCCGGGAGACCCAGTACTTC. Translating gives CASSPPGSRETQYF.

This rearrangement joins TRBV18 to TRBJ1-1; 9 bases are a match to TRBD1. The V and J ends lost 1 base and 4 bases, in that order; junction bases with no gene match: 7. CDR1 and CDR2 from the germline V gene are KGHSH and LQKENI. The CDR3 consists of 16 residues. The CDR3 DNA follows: TGTGCCAGCTCACCACTAGGGACAGGGTCGGTCACTGAAGCTTTCTTT. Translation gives CASSPLGTGSVTEAFF.